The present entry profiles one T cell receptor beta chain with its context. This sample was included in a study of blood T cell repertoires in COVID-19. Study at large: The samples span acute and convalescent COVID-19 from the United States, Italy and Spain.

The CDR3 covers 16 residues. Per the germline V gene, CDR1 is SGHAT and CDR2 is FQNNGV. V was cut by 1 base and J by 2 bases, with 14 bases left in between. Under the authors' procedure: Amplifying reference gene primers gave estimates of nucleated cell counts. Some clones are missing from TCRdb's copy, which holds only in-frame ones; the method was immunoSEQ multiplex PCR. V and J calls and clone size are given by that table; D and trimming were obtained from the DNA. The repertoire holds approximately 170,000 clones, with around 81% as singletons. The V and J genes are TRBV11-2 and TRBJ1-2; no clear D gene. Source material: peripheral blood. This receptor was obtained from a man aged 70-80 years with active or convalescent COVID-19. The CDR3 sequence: CASSLGAGGPNYGYTF. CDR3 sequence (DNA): TGTGCCAGCAGCTTAGGAGCTGGAGGGCCCAACTATGGCTACACCTTC.